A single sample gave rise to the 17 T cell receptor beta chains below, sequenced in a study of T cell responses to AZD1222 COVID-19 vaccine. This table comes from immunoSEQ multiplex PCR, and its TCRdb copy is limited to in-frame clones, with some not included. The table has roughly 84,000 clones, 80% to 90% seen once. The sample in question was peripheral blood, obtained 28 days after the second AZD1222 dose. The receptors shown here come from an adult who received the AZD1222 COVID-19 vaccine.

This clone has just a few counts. The DNA for the CDR3 is TGTGCCAGCAGTCAAGACAGGTACACTGAAGCTTTCTTT. This sequence encodes CASSQDRYTEAFF. This sequence joins TRBV7-2 and TRBJ1-1; D is possibly TRBD1 (6 bases). The CDR3 extends over 13 amino acids. Trimming removed 6 bases from V and 3 bases from J, with 11 bases in between. Germline CDR1 and CDR2: SGHTA and FQGNSA. Full variable domain (outside the CDR3, taken from reference TRBV7-2 and TRBJ1-1): GAGVSQSPSNKVTEKGKDVELRCDPISGHTALYWYRQSLGQGLEFLIYFQGNSAPDKSGLPSDRFSAERTGGSVSTLTIQRTQQEDSAVYLCASSQDRYTEAFFGQGTRLTVV.

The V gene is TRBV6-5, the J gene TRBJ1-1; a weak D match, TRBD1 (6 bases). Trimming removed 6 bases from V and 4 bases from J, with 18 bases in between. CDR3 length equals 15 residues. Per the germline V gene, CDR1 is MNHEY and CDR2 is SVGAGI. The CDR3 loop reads CASSDSSTGSTEAFF. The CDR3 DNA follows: TGTGCCAGCAGCGACAGCTCAACAGGGAGCACTGAAGCTTTCTTT.

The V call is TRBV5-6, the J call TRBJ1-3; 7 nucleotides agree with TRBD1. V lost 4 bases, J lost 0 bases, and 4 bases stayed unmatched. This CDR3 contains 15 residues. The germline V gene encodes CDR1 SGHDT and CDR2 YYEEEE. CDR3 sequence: CASSRQGDSGNTIYF. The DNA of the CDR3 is TGTGCCAGCAGCCGCCAGGGGGACTCTGGAAACACCATATATTTT.

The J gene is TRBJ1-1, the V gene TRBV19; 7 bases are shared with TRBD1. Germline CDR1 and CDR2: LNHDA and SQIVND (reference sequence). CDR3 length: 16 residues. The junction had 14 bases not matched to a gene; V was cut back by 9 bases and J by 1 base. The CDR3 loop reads CASENRGTRGNTEAFF. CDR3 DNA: TGTGCCAGCGAGAACAGGGGCACCCGGGGGAACACTGAAGCTTTCTTT.

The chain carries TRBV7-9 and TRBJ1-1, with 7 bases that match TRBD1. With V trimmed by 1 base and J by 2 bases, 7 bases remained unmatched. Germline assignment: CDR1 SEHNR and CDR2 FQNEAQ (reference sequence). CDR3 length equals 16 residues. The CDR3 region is CASSLGRDSKNTEAFF. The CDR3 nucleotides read TGTGCCAGCAGCTTAGGTCGGGACAGTAAAAACACTGAAGCTTTCTTT.

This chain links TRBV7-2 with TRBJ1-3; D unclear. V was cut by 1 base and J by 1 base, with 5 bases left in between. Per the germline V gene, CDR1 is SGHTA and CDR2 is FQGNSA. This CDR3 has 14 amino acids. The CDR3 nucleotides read TGTGCCAGCAGCTTAGGCAGTTCTGGAAACACCATATATTTT. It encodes CASSLGSSGNTIYF.

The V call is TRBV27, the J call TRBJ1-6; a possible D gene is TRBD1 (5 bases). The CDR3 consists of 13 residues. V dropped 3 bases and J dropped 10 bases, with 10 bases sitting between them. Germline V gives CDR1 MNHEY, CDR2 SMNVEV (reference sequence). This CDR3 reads CASSLARDSPLHF. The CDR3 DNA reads TGTGCCAGCAGTTTGGCCAGGGACTCACCCCTCCACTTT.

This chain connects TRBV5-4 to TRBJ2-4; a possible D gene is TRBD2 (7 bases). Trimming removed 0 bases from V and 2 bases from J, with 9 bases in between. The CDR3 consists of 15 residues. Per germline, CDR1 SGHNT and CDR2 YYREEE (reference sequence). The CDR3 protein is CASSLVGGPKNIQYF. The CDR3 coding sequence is TGTGCCAGCAGCTTGGTGGGGGGGCCCAAAAACATTCAGTACTTC. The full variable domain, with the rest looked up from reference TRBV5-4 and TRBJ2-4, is ETGVTQSPTHLIKTRGQQVTLRCSSQSGHNTVSWYQQALGQGPQFIFQYYREEENGRGNFPPRFSGLQFPNYSSELNVNALELDDSALYLCASSLVGGPKNIQYFGAGTRLSVL.

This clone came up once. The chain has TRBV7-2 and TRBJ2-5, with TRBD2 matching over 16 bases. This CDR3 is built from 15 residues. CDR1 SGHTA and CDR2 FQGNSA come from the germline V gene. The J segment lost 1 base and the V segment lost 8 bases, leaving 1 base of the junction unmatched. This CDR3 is CASGTSGGGQETQYF. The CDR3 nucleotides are TGTGCCAGCGGGACTAGCGGGGGGGGCCAAGAGACCCAGTACTTC.

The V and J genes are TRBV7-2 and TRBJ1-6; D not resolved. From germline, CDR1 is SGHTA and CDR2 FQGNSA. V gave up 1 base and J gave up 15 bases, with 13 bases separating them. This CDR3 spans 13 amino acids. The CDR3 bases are TGTGCCAGCAGCTTAGATCAGGTCCGGAGCCTCCACTTT. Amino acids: CASSLDQVRSLHF.

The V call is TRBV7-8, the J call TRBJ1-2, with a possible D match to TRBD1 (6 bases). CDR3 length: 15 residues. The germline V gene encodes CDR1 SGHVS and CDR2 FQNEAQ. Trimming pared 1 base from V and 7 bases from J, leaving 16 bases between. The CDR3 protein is CASSLETGPTAGYTF. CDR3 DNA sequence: TGTGCCAGCAGCTTAGAAACAGGGCCGACAGCTGGCTACACCTTC.

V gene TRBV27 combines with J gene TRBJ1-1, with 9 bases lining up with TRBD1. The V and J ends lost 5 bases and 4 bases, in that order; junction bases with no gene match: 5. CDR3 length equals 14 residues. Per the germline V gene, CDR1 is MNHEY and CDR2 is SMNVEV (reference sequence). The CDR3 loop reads CASSPDRGSTEAFF. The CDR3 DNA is TGTGCCAGCAGTCCAGACAGGGGGAGCACTGAAGCTTTCTTT.

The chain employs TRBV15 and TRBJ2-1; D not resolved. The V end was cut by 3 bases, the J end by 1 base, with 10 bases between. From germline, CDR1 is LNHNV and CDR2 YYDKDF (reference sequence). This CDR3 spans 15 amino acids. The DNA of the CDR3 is TGTGCCACCAGCAGCGACCGTTGGTCCTACAATGAGCAGTTCTTC. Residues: CATSSDRWSYNEQFF.

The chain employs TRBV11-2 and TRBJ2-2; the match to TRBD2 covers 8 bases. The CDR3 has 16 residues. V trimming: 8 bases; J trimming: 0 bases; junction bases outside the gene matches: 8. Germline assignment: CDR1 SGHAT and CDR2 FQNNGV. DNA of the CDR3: TGTGCCAGCCCACCCAAGACTAGCGCGAACACCGGGGAGCTGTTTTTT. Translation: CASPPKTSANTGELFF.

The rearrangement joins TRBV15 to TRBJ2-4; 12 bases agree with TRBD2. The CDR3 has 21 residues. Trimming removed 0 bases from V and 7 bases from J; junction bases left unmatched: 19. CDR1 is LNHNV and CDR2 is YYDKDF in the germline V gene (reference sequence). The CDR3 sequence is CATSREGRLAGVGAVRNIQYF. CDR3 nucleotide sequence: TGTGCCACCAGCAGAGAAGGTAGACTAGCGGGAGTAGGTGCGGTCAGGAACATTCAGTACTTC.

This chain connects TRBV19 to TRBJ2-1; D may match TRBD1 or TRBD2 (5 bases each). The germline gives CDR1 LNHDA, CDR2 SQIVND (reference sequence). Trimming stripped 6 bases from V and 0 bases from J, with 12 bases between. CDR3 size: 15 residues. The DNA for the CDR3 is TGTGCCAGTAGCTCGGGGACCACCTCCTACAATGAGCAGTTCTTC. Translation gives CASSSGTTSYNEQFF.

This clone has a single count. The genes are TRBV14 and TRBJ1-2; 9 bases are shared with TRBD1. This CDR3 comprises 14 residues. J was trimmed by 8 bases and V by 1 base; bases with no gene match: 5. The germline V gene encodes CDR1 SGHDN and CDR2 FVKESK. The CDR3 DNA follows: TGTGCCAGCAGCCAAGCCTGGACAGGGGAAGGCTACACCTTC. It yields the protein CASSQAWTGEGYTF.